Listed below are T cell receptor beta chains from one sample, sequenced in a study of T cell responses to AZD1222 COVID-19 vaccine. The repertoire was sequenced with immunoSEQ multiplex PCR; TCRdb's copy has only in-frame clones and lacks some. This table holds 90,000 or so clones, about 88% found once. The specimen was peripheral blood, collected on day 0 of AZD1222 vaccination. The receptor source for this set is an adult in good health. CDR3s include the opening cysteine and the closing phenylalanine or tryptophan. Fields, in order: J gene, V gene, clone size, D gene, CDR3 DNA, CDR3 protein. A D gene is named only where the DNA matches it firmly. Rows may omit the clone size; those that give it use once, few, many or a size class.

j_call: TRBJ1-3; v_call: TRBV3-1/TRBV3-2; clone_size: NA; d_call: NA; cdr3_nt: TGTGCCAGCAGCCAAGATCTTAGGAGTTCAGCCAAAGGAAACACCATATATTTT; cdr3_aa: CASSQDLRSSAKGNTIYF
j_call: TRBJ1-1; v_call: TRBV5-4; clone_size: NA; d_call: NA; cdr3_nt: TGTGCCAGCAGCTCCCGACTAAACGGGAACACTGAAGCTTTCTTT; cdr3_aa: CASSSRLNGNTEAFF
j_call: TRBJ2-3; v_call: TRBV7-2; clone_size: NA; d_call: TRBD2; cdr3_nt: TGTGCCAGCAGCTTAAGACTAGCGGGGACCAGCACAGATACGCAGTATTTT; cdr3_aa: CASSLRLAGTSTDTQYF
j_call: TRBJ1-4; v_call: TRBV7-2; clone_size: NA; d_call: NA; cdr3_nt: TGTGCCAGCAGCTTAGATGGTGAAAAACTGTTTTTT; cdr3_aa: CASSLDGEKLFF
j_call: TRBJ2-7; v_call: TRBV4-1; clone_size: NA; d_call: NA; cdr3_nt: TGCGCCAGCAGCCAAGAGGCGGGGCTAGGATACGAGCAGTACTTC; cdr3_aa: CASSQEAGLGYEQYF
j_call: TRBJ1-4; v_call: TRBV25-1; clone_size: NA; d_call: TRBD1; cdr3_nt: TGTGCCAGCAGTGACCAACTGGGACAGGGTCCTGAAAAACTGTTTTTT; cdr3_aa: CASSDQLGQGPEKLFF
j_call: TRBJ2-5; v_call: TRBV5-6; clone_size: NA; d_call: TRBD2; cdr3_nt: TGTGCCAGCACCGGGGGGGCATCGGAAGAGACCCAGTACTTC; cdr3_aa: CASTGGASEETQYF
j_call: TRBJ2-1; v_call: TRBV19; clone_size: NA; d_call: TRBD2; cdr3_nt: TGTGCCAGTAGTATATCAGCGGGAGGGCCCAATGAGCAGTTCTTC; cdr3_aa: CASSISAGGPNEQFF
j_call: TRBJ1-1; v_call: TRBV2; clone_size: NA; d_call: TRBD1; cdr3_nt: TGTGCCAGCCTCGGACAGGGGGCGGGCACTGAAGCTTTCTTT; cdr3_aa: CASLGQGAGTEAFF
j_call: TRBJ1-5; v_call: TRBV20-1; clone_size: few; d_call: NA; cdr3_nt: TGCAGTGCTAGTTCGGGGGCCGGTCAGCCCCAGCATTTT; cdr3_aa: CSASSGAGQPQHF
j_call: TRBJ1-6; v_call: TRBV5-5; clone_size: NA; d_call: TRBD1; cdr3_nt: TGTGCCAGCAGCACGGGACGGGACAGTTCACCCCTCCACTTT; cdr3_aa: CASSTGRDSSPLHF
j_call: TRBJ2-5; v_call: TRBV27; clone_size: NA; d_call: TRBD1; cdr3_nt: TGTGCCAGCAGTCAAGGACCGGGACAGGGCCAAGAGACCCAGTACTTC; cdr3_aa: CASSQGPGQGQETQYF
j_call: TRBJ2-4; v_call: TRBV6-5; clone_size: NA; d_call: TRBD2; cdr3_nt: TGTGCCAGCAGCACGACTAGCGGAGCCAAAAACATTCAGTACTTC; cdr3_aa: CASSTTSGAKNIQYF
j_call: TRBJ1-5; v_call: TRBV14; clone_size: NA; d_call: NA; cdr3_nt: TGTGCCAGCAGCCAAGGGAGCAATCAGCCCCAGCATTTT; cdr3_aa: CASSQGSNQPQHF
j_call: TRBJ1-1; v_call: TRBV7-2; clone_size: NA; d_call: TRBD1; cdr3_nt: TGTGCCAGCAGCACAGGGGGCACTGAAGCTTTCTTT; cdr3_aa: CASSTGGTEAFF